This record looks at one T cell receptor (beta chain) sequence and its context. Its antigen remains unidentified. The junction differs from germline at one of its ends, possibly a read error. TCR beta cDNA libraries included unique molecular identifiers. A population of about 0.95 to 10 million T cells gave rise to roughly 0.5 million cDNA molecules. A single record per CDR3 protein comes from TCRdb applying MiXCR to the PCR reads. Here the sample spans about 820,000 distinct CDR3 sequences, approximately 57% being singletons. This sample was taken from a study of post-analysis software for immune sequencing data. Across the study: Multiple sclerosis in the patients followed relapsing-remitting, secondary progressive and progressive-relapsing courses. The study, taken as a whole, reports: Significantly lower normalized Chao1 diversity was found in patients with multiple sclerosis relative to controls. Samples made in the same batch grouped tightly together by F measure.

Sequencing was carried out using blood. This receptor was taken from a girl aged 10-17 years with multiple sclerosis.

CDR3 coding DNA: TGCAGCGTCATGGGGAATTTGAACACTAAAGCTTTCTTT. It yields the protein CSVMGNLNTKAFF. J is TRBJ1-1 and V is TRBV29-1; D not certain. The CDR3 is made up of 13 amino acids. The germline V gene encodes CDR1 SQVTM and CDR2 ANQGSEA.